This T cell receptor (beta chain) was sequenced for a study of OX40 agonist ivuxolimab in advanced cancers. The table came from immunoSEQ multiplex PCR; TCRdb's copy has only in-frame clones and leaves some out. Here the sample spans around 18,000 clones, approximately 83% being singletons. Notes on the study in general: CD8+ T cells averaged more expanded clones than CD4+.

About this clone itself: Its antigen is undetermined.

The specimen was CD4+ or CD8+ T cells sorted from blood, collected in a trial of the OX40 agonist ivuxolimab. The clonotype comes from an adult with an advanced solid tumor such as melanoma, head and neck, liver or kidney cancer.

In nucleotides, the CDR3 is TGCAGCGTTAGGAGGGGGCTAGGCTACACCTTC. It specifies CSVRRGLGYTF. This chain uses TRBV29-1 with TRBJ1-2, with 7 bases aligning to TRBD1. Germline CDR1 is SQVTM and CDR2 is ANQGSEA. CDR3 length: 11 residues. The V segment lost 5 bases and the J segment 8 bases; nucleotides outside the gene matches: 5.